The 25 T cell receptor beta chains below all came from one sample that was sequenced in a study of blood T cells in healthy people across ages. With a J-beta primer mix and a sample-barcoded 5' primer, a second PCR ran 7 to 11 cycles. TCRdb recomputed calls from the 5' RACE reads with MiXCR, one row per CDR3 protein. Seen here are roughly 900,000 distinct CDR3 sequences, about 44% observed once, and the top ten hold 13%. The material sequenced was blood. The receptors were sampled from a man aged 30-40 years in good health.

This clonotype has a single count. V usage is TRBV20-1 and J usage is TRBJ1-6; 9 bases are shared with TRBD1. The CDR3 spans 18 residues. CDR1 DFQATT and CDR2 SNEGSKA come from the germline V gene (reference sequence). V gave up 0 bases and J gave up 4 bases; unmatched junction bases: 10. The CDR3 DNA follows: TGCAGTGCTAGAGATTGGGACAGGGCGACCTTATATAATTCACCCCTCCACTTT. Its translation: CSARDWDRATLYNSPLHF.

The rearrangement uses TRBV12-3 or TRBV12-4 and TRBJ2-5; D is uncertain. CDR3 length equals 13 residues. V gave up 6 bases and J gave up 0 bases, with 8 bases separating them. The CDR3 region is CASRDGDQETQYF. The CDR3 coding sequence is TGTGCCAGCAGGGACGGAGACCAAGAGACCCAGTACTTC.

This chain uses TRBV12-3 or TRBV12-4 with TRBJ2-3, with 11 positions matching TRBD1. J was trimmed by 0 bases and V by 6 bases; bases with no gene match: 20. This CDR3 has 21 residues. The CDR3 region is CASSTRESFTDRGPSTDTQYF. As DNA, the CDR3 is TGTGCCAGCAGCACCCGAGAGAGTTTTACGGACAGGGGGCCGAGCACAGATACGCAGTATTTT.

The V gene is TRBV14, the J gene TRBJ2-5, with unresolved D. Germline V CDR1 and CDR2: SGHDN, FVKESK. The V end was cut by 4 bases, the J end by 1 base, with 10 bases between. The CDR3 loop spans 14 amino acids. The chain's CDR3 is CASSRDRTQETQYF. As DNA, the CDR3 is TGTGCCAGCAGCCGTGATCGGACCCAAGAGACCCAGTACTTC.

V usage is TRBV7-2 and J usage is TRBJ1-5, with unresolved D. Trimming shortened V by 2 bases and J by 3 bases, and 8 bases separated the two germline ends. This CDR3 region has 14 residues. Germline CDR1 reads SGHTA; CDR2 reads FQGNSA. The CDR3 loop is CASSLTSNNQPQHF. The DNA for the CDR3 is TGTGCCAGCAGCTTAACCAGCAACAATCAGCCCCAGCATTTT. The entire variable domain, with the rest obtained from reference TRBV7-2 and TRBJ1-5, is as follows: GAGVSQSPSNKVTEKGKDVELRCDPISGHTALYWYRQSLGQGLEFLIYFQGNSAPDKSGLPSDRFSAERTGGSVSTLTIQRTQQEDSAVYLCASSLTSNNQPQHFGDGTRLSIL.

The V and J genes are TRBV2 and TRBJ2-3, with no clear D. Germline lookup yields CDR1 SNHLY and CDR2 FYNNEI. The CDR3 runs to 13 residues. Trimming cost V 8 bases and J 5 bases, with 14 bases left between them. The CDR3 nucleotides are TGTGCCAGCGCCGTCAGTACGGGAGATACGCAGTATTTT. It translates to CASAVSTGDTQYF.

This clonotype was counted a few times. This chain connects TRBV5-4 to TRBJ2-7, with a weak D call TRBD1 (7 bases). Trimming shortened V by 7 bases and J by 6 bases, and 23 bases separated the two germline ends. CDR1 and CDR2 (germline): SGHNT, YYREEE (reference sequence). CDR3 length: 15 residues. The CDR3 DNA follows: TGTGCCAGCGCGATACTAGGAGGGGGCTCCGGCGAGCAGTACTTC. Translating gives CASAILGGGSGEQYF. Full variable domain (missing parts from reference TRBV5-4 and TRBJ2-7): ETGVTQSPTHLIKTRGQQVTLRCSSQSGHNTVSWYQQALGQGPQFIFQYYREEENGRGNFPPRFSGLQFPNYSSELNVNALELDDSALYLCASAILGGGSGEQYFGPGTRLTVT.

There are a few counts of this clonotype. The chain joins TRBV20-1 to TRBJ2-7, with D perhaps matching TRBD2 (6 bases). The DNA matches TRBJ2-5 better at its end, which makes the J call doubtful. CDR1 and CDR2 (germline): DFQATT, SNEGSKA (reference sequence). The CDR3 covers 16 residues. In DNA form, the CDR3 reads TGCAGTGCTAGAGAACTCGGGGACTTGAGAACAGAGACCCAGTACTTC. Translated, it gives CSARELGDLRTETQYF.

The V call is TRBV4-3, the J call TRBJ1-4, with D perhaps TRBD1 (5 bases). Looked up from germline, CDR1 is LGHNA and CDR2 is YSLEER. V lost 4 bases to trimming and J lost 3 bases, with 15 bases between them. The CDR3 is made up of 16 amino acids. The CDR3 sequence is CASSRQGDRANEKLFF. CDR3 coding DNA: TGCGCCAGCAGCCGGCAAGGGGATAGGGCTAATGAAAAACTGTTTTTT.

J is TRBJ1-1 and V is TRBV10-2; the match to TRBD1 covers 7 bases. CDR1 and CDR2 (germline): WSHSY, SAAADI. The CDR3 is 20 residues long. J was trimmed by 3 bases and V by 6 bases; bases with no gene match: 25. The CDR3 DNA reads TGCGCCAGCAGCGCCCCCGCCTACAGGGGAAGGAGTGGGGTATACACTGAAGCTTTCTTT. Its translation is CASSAPAYRGRSGVYTEAFF.

This clonotype showed up just a few times. The chain employs TRBV4-1 and TRBJ2-3; the D is unclear. This CDR3 is 12 amino acids long. Deletions cut 1 base from V and 7 bases from J, with 6 bases between. Germline V gene sequence: CDR1 MGHRA, CDR2 YSYEKL. Here the CDR3 DNA reads TGCGCCAGCAGCCAAGCGGGCTATACGCAGTATTTT. It yields the protein CASSQAGYTQYF.

This chain joins TRBV9 and TRBJ2-3; maybe TRBD2 (6 bases). Trimming took off 3 bases at V and 6 bases at J, with 14 bases between the two ends. This CDR3 has 14 residues. CDR1 SGDLS and CDR2 YYNGEE come from the germline V gene. The DNA of the CDR3 is TGTGCCAGCAGCGGAGGCGGGATGACGGATACGCAGTATTTT. Its translation is CASSGGGMTDTQYF.

This clonotype was recorded a few times. The chain carries TRBV11-1 and TRBJ2-3, with D tentatively TRBD1 or TRBD2 (6 bases each). Per germline, CDR1 SGHAT and CDR2 FQDESV (reference sequence). V dropped 5 bases and J dropped 8 bases, with 14 bases sitting between them. This CDR3 is 13 amino acids long. The DNA for the CDR3 is TGTGCCAGCAGCCCGGAGGGGGGCGGTACGCAGTATTTT. Its translation is CASSPEGGGTQYF.

This chain connects TRBV27 to TRBJ2-3, with D uncertain. The CDR3 spans 14 residues. Germline loops: CDR1 MNHEY, CDR2 SMNVEV (reference sequence). V lost 2 bases, J lost 5 bases, and 11 bases lay in between. Here the CDR3 DNA reads TGTGCCAGCAGTTTAAGGCCCGACGGAGATACGCAGTATTTT. This gives the protein CASSLRPDGDTQYF.

J is TRBJ1-5 and V is TRBV6-1; 7 nucleotides align to TRBD1. CDR3 length: 14 residues. In germline, CDR1 is MNHNS, CDR2 SASEGT. The J segment lost 10 bases and the V segment lost 1 base, leaving 7 bases of the junction unmatched. The DNA of the CDR3 is TGTGCCAGCAGTGAAGGGACAGGTTCTCTACCCCAGCATTTT. This sequence encodes CASSEGTGSLPQHF.

V gene TRBV7-2 combines with J gene TRBJ2-3; D is possibly TRBD1 or TRBD2 (5 bases each). Trimming stripped 1 base from V and 5 bases from J, with 13 bases between. CDR3 length equals 15 residues. The germline gives CDR1 SGHTA, CDR2 FQGNSA. CDR3 sequence reads: CASSLVSGAQDTQYF. Written as DNA, the CDR3 is TGTGCCAGCAGCTTAGTTTCCGGGGCCCAAGATACGCAGTATTTT.

This rearrangement joins TRBV4-2 to TRBJ2-5; D is ambiguous. The CDR3 is made up of 13 amino acids. Deletions cut 0 bases from V and 3 bases from J, with 5 bases between. From germline, CDR1 is LGHNA and CDR2 YNFKEQ. Here the CDR3 reads CASSQDPKETQYF. The CDR3 DNA is TGTGCCAGCAGCCAAGATCCTAAAGAGACCCAGTACTTC.

V usage is TRBV6-1 and J usage is TRBJ2-7; tentative D call: TRBD2 (7 bases). Germline V CDR1 and CDR2: MNHNS, SASEGT. This CDR3 region has 14 residues. The V end lost 7 bases, the J end lost 0 bases, and 13 bases lay between the germline ends. CDR3: CASMGGRSSYEQYF. CDR3 coding DNA: TGTGCCAGCATGGGGGGGCGAAGCTCCTACGAGCAGTACTTC.

This clonotype has only one observation. The chain recombines TRBV6-2 or TRBV6-3 with TRBJ1-1; 8 bases are a match to TRBD1. Trimming at V came to 2 bases and at J to 3 bases, leaving 14 bases not matched to a gene. This CDR3 contains 18 residues. CDR1 and CDR2 (germline): MNHEY, SVGEGT. CDR3 amino acids: CASSYPLDRAETYTEAFF. Written as DNA, the CDR3 is TGTGCCAGCAGTTACCCCTTGGACAGGGCGGAGACGTACACTGAAGCTTTCTTT.

This clonotype was picked up many times. The chain links TRBV10-3 to TRBJ2-3; tentative D call: TRBD2 (5 bases). The CDR3 is made up of 14 amino acids. The V end lost 4 bases, the J end lost 2 bases, and 10 bases lay between the germline ends. Germline V gene sequence: CDR1 ENHRY, CDR2 SYGVKD. The CDR3 loop is CAISVVRDTDTQYF. CDR3 sequence (DNA): TGTGCCATCAGTGTTGTCCGGGACACAGATACGCAGTATTTT.

The V gene is TRBV5-1, the J gene TRBJ2-7; D remains ambiguous. V shed 2 bases and J shed 1 base, with 7 bases lying between them. Germline CDR1 is SGHRS and CDR2 is YFSETQ. The CDR3 has 13 amino acids. For the CDR3, the DNA is TGCGCCAGCAGCTTCGACATTTCCTACGAGCAGTACTTC. Translating gives CASSFDISYEQYF.

This clonotype was detected only a few times. The rearrangement joins TRBV29-1 to TRBJ2-7; 8 bases agree with TRBD1. Germline V gene sequence: CDR1 SQVTM, CDR2 ANQGSEA. The CDR3 totals 11 residues. The trim removed 6 bases at V and 6 bases at J, leaving 4 bases unmatched. The CDR3 sequence is CSVRTGSEQYF. CDR3 bases: TGCAGCGTCCGGACAGGGTCCGAGCAGTACTTC.

The chain links TRBV6-6 to TRBJ2-1, with TRBD2 matching over 7 bases. Trimming at V came to 6 bases and at J to 2 bases, leaving 10 bases not matched to a gene. The CDR3 totals 16 residues. In germline, CDR1 is MNHNY, CDR2 SVGAGI (reference sequence). The CDR3 DNA reads TGTGCCAGCAGCTATAGGACTAGACAAGCCTACAATGAGCAGTTCTTC. This encodes CASSYRTRQAYNEQFF.

This clonotype was observed a handful of times. This chain joins TRBV7-2 and TRBJ2-1; 7 positions match TRBD2. This CDR3 spans 16 amino acids. Germline V CDR1 and CDR2: SGHTA, FQGNSA. The V segment lost 5 bases and the J segment 5 bases; nucleotides outside the gene matches: 12. CDR3 sequence: CASSVPSGVLHNEQFF. In DNA, the CDR3 is TGTGCCAGCAGCGTGCCAAGCGGGGTTCTCCACAATGAGCAGTTCTTC.

This clonotype was picked up a small number of times. The rearrangement uses TRBV7-9 and TRBJ2-3; TRBD1 matches 9 bases. CDR1 and CDR2 from the germline V gene are SEHNR and FQNEAQ (reference sequence). After removal of 1 base from V and 5 bases from J, the junction contained 7 bases not matched to a gene. The CDR3 sequence is 16 residues long. The CDR3 loop is CASSLEDRGFGDTQYF. DNA of the CDR3: TGTGCCAGCAGCTTAGAGGACAGGGGATTTGGAGATACGCAGTATTTT.